These T cell receptor beta chains were read from a single sample in a study of T-cell reconstitution after alpha-beta-depleted transplantation in children. In TCRdb, the PCR reads were re-called with MiXCR into one record per CDR3 protein. The sample has over 300,000 distinct CDR3 sequences, around a tenth seen once. This sample comprised PBMCs from the stem cell graft donor, obtained from the stem cell graft. The receptors originated from a human donor who donated a stem cell graft to a child with acute lymphoblastic leukemia. CDR3s include the opening cysteine and the closing phenylalanine or tryptophan. A D gene is named only where the DNA matches it firmly. A clone size is listed for some rows: how often the clone was seen (once, few, many), or a class if it is expanded.

J gene: TRBJ2-1; V gene: TRBV20-1; clone size: few; D gene: TRBD2; CDR3 protein: CSARDFGTSGRNEQFF; CDR3 DNA: TGCAGTGCTAGAGATTTCGGGACTAGCGGGAGGAATGAGCAGTTCTTC
J gene: TRBJ1-6; V gene: TRBV6-5; clone size: few; D gene: .; CDR3 protein: CASSYSLDSPLHF; CDR3 DNA: TGTGCCAGCAGTTACTCTTTAGATTCACCCCTCCACTTT
J gene: TRBJ1-5; V gene: TRBV7-8; clone size: .; D gene: .; CDR3 protein: CASSLEGWEPQHF; CDR3 DNA: TGTGCCAGCAGCTTAGAAGGGTGGGAGCCCCAGCATTTT
J gene: TRBJ1-2; V gene: TRBV6-4; clone size: few; D gene: .; CDR3 protein: CASSDSTLGGYTF; CDR3 DNA: TGTGCCAGCAGTGACTCAACCCTAGGAGGCTACACCTTC
J gene: TRBJ1-5; V gene: TRBV28; clone size: .; D gene: .; CDR3 protein: CATIRRTSANQPQHF; CDR3 DNA: TGTGCCACCATCCGAAGGACCAGCGCCAATCAGCCCCAGCATTTT
J gene: TRBJ2-7; V gene: TRBV28; clone size: .; D gene: .; CDR3 protein: CASSETGYDQYF; CDR3 DNA: TGTGCCAGCAGTGAGACAGGCTACGACCAGTACTTC
J gene: TRBJ2-5; V gene: TRBV30; clone size: .; D gene: .; CDR3 protein: CAWTAQVRETQYF; CDR3 DNA: TGTGCCTGGACCGCACAGGTGCGGGAGACCCAGTACTTC
J gene: TRBJ2-5; V gene: TRBV15; clone size: few; D gene: .; CDR3 protein: CATSRSQETQYF; CDR3 DNA: TGTGCCACCAGCAGATCTCAAGAGACCCAGTACTTC
J gene: TRBJ2-1; V gene: TRBV7-9; clone size: .; D gene: .; CDR3 protein: CASSQAEVPSNEQFF; CDR3 DNA: TGTGCCAGCAGCCAGGCTGAGGTCCCCTCCAATGAGCAGTTCTTC
J gene: TRBJ1-2; V gene: TRBV5-1; clone size: .; D gene: TRBD1; CDR3 protein: CASSRDRGTLYGYTF; CDR3 DNA: TGCGCCAGCAGCCGTGACAGGGGAACCCTCTATGGCTACACCTTC
J gene: TRBJ2-2; V gene: TRBV27; clone size: few; D gene: .; CDR3 protein: CASNSRGTGELFF; CDR3 DNA: TGTGCCAGCAATAGCAGGGGCACCGGGGAGCTGTTTTTT
J gene: TRBJ2-1; V gene: TRBV10-3; clone size: .; D gene: .; CDR3 protein: CAISESSRDEQFF; CDR3 DNA: TGTGCCATCAGTGAGTCTTCCAGGGATGAGCAGTTCTTC
J gene: TRBJ1-1; V gene: TRBV7-9; clone size: many; D gene: .; CDR3 protein: CASSLAWGRDTEAFF; CDR3 DNA: TGTGCCAGCAGCTTAGCGTGGGGCAGGGACACTGAAGCTTTCTTT
J gene: TRBJ2-3; V gene: TRBV20-1; clone size: .; D gene: .; CDR3 protein: CSAREFRLIVPDTQYF; CDR3 DNA: TGCAGTGCTAGAGAATTTCGACTCATAGTCCCAGATACGCAGTATTTT
J gene: TRBJ1-2; V gene: TRBV15; clone size: .; D gene: .; CDR3 protein: CATSRLPPGPIYGYTF; CDR3 DNA: TGTGCCACCAGCAGACTCCCCCCTGGACCGATCTATGGCTACACCTTC
J gene: TRBJ2-3; V gene: TRBV3-1; clone size: many; D gene: .; CDR3 protein: CASSLWETQYF; CDR3 DNA: TGTGCCAGCAGCCTTTGGGAGACGCAGTATTTT
J gene: TRBJ1-5; V gene: TRBV27; clone size: .; D gene: TRBD1; CDR3 protein: CASSWWDSFTDTQHF; CDR3 DNA: TGTGCCAGCAGTTGGTGGGACAGTTTCACAGATACGCAGCATTTT
J gene: TRBJ2-5; V gene: TRBV4-3; clone size: few; D gene: .; CDR3 protein: CASSQDRGTQETQYF; CDR3 DNA: TGCGCCAGCAGCCAAGACAGGGGAACCCAAGAGACCCAGTACTTC
J gene: TRBJ2-2; V gene: TRBV6-5; clone size: many; D gene: TRBD2; CDR3 protein: CASSFSGANTGELFF; CDR3 DNA: TGTGCCAGCAGTTTTAGCGGGGCGAACACCGGGGAGCTGTTTTTT
J gene: TRBJ2-2; V gene: TRBV28; clone size: .; D gene: TRBD2; CDR3 protein: CASSLSPGGPLGGELFF; CDR3 DNA: TGTGCCAGCAGTTTATCTCCGGGAGGGCCCTTGGGCGGGGAGCTGTTTTTT
J gene: TRBJ1-2; V gene: TRBV12-3/TRBV12-4; clone size: .; D gene: .; CDR3 protein: CASSFTANYGYTF; CDR3 DNA: TGTGCCAGCAGTTTTACTGCTAACTATGGCTACACCTTC
J gene: TRBJ1-1; V gene: TRBV10-3; clone size: few; D gene: .; CDR3 protein: CAISVGVEAFF; CDR3 DNA: TGTGCCATCAGTGTTGGGGTCGAAGCTTTCTTT
J gene: TRBJ2-7; V gene: TRBV20-1; clone size: .; D gene: TRBD2; CDR3 protein: CSATGTSGSYEQYF; CDR3 DNA: TGCAGTGCTACCGGGACTAGCGGGTCCTACGAGCAGTACTTC
J gene: TRBJ1-5; V gene: TRBV6-1; clone size: few; D gene: .; CDR3 protein: CASSDPWKGRGNQPQHF; CDR3 DNA: TGTGCCAGCAGTGACCCCTGGAAGGGCAGGGGCAATCAGCCCCAGCATTTT
J gene: TRBJ2-7; V gene: TRBV29-1; clone size: many; D gene: TRBD2; CDR3 protein: CSATLAGGYEQYF; CDR3 DNA: TGCAGCGCCACCCTAGCGGGAGGCTACGAGCAGTACTTC
J gene: TRBJ2-7; V gene: TRBV20-1; clone size: .; D gene: TRBD2; CDR3 protein: CSAGSGLAGVPSSYEQYF; CDR3 DNA: TGCAGTGCTGGCTCGGGACTAGCGGGTGTTCCAAGCTCCTACGAGCAGTACTTC
J gene: TRBJ2-3; V gene: TRBV3-1; clone size: .; D gene: TRBD2; CDR3 protein: CASSQDGGLAGGRSDTQYF; CDR3 DNA: TGTGCCAGCAGCCAAGATGGGGGACTAGCGGGAGGGCGGTCAGATACGCAGTATTTT
J gene: TRBJ2-7; V gene: TRBV18; clone size: few; D gene: .; CDR3 protein: CASSPYLGGNEQYF; CDR3 DNA: TGTGCCAGCTCACCATATCTAGGAGGGAACGAGCAGTACTTC
J gene: TRBJ2-4; V gene: TRBV7-2; clone size: few; D gene: TRBD2; CDR3 protein: CASSSGSGRRKNIQYF; CDR3 DNA: TGTGCCAGCAGCTCGGGTAGCGGGAGGCGAAAAAACATTCAGTACTTC
J gene: TRBJ2-2; V gene: TRBV12-3/TRBV12-4; clone size: .; D gene: TRBD2; CDR3 protein: CASSSGPGGTGELFF; CDR3 DNA: TGTGCCAGCAGTTCCGGGCCGGGGGGTACCGGGGAGCTGTTTTTT
J gene: TRBJ2-7; V gene: TRBV7-2; clone size: few; D gene: TRBD2; CDR3 protein: CASSLAALAGNEQYF; CDR3 DNA: TGTGCCAGCAGCTTAGCGGCCCTAGCGGGGAACGAGCAGTACTTC
J gene: TRBJ1-4; V gene: TRBV7-8; clone size: .; D gene: .; CDR3 protein: CASSLDSLRKKLFF; CDR3 DNA: TGTGCCAGCAGCTTAGACAGCCTGCGGAAAAAACTGTTTTTT
J gene: TRBJ2-1; V gene: TRBV12-3/TRBV12-4; clone size: .; D gene: TRBD2; CDR3 protein: CASSLALGGRAAVLNEQFF; CDR3 DNA: TGTGCCAGCAGTTTAGCGCTTGGCGGGAGGGCGGCCGTTTTAAATGAGCAGTTCTTC
J gene: TRBJ2-1; V gene: TRBV2; clone size: many; D gene: TRBD2; CDR3 protein: CASSEFLASGRDEQFF; CDR3 DNA: TGTGCCAGCAGTGAATTTCTAGCTAGCGGGAGGGATGAGCAGTTCTTC
J gene: TRBJ2-4; V gene: TRBV11-2; clone size: .; D gene: .; CDR3 protein: CASSHIRGPLAKNSQYF; CDR3 DNA: TGTGCCAGCAGTCACATCAGGGGACCACTAGCCAAAAACAGTCAGTACTTC
J gene: TRBJ1-2; V gene: TRBV7-9; clone size: few; D gene: TRBD1; CDR3 protein: CASSSGQGRGYTF; CDR3 DNA: TGTGCCAGCAGCTCCGGACAGGGTCGAGGCTACACCTTC
J gene: TRBJ2-7; V gene: TRBV12-3/TRBV12-4; clone size: .; D gene: .; CDR3 protein: CASSWTGANEQYF; CDR3 DNA: TGTGCCAGCAGTTGGACGGGAGCGAACGAGCAGTACTTC
J gene: TRBJ2-7; V gene: TRBV28; clone size: many; D gene: .; CDR3 protein: CASSLPLISGQYF; CDR3 DNA: TGTGCCAGCAGTTTACCCTTAATTAGCGGGCAGTACTTC
J gene: TRBJ2-7; V gene: TRBV4-1; clone size: few; D gene: .; CDR3 protein: CASSTNPSYEQYF; CDR3 DNA: TGCGCCAGCAGCACAAACCCGTCCTACGAGCAGTACTTC
J gene: TRBJ2-3; V gene: TRBV11-2; clone size: .; D gene: .; CDR3 protein: CASSLGGSWDTDTQYF; CDR3 DNA: TGTGCCAGCAGCTTAGGTGGCTCTTGGGACACAGATACGCAGTATTTT
J gene: TRBJ2-7; V gene: TRBV3-1; clone size: few; D gene: .; CDR3 protein: CASSRNPPTGAYEQYF; CDR3 DNA: TGTGCCAGCAGCCGCAACCCCCCGACAGGAGCCTACGAGCAGTACTTC
J gene: TRBJ1-1; V gene: TRBV7-6; clone size: few; D gene: .; CDR3 protein: CASSLWEKNEAFF; CDR3 DNA: TGTGCCAGCAGCTTATGGGAGAAGAATGAAGCTTTCTTT
J gene: TRBJ2-7; V gene: TRBV27; clone size: .; D gene: TRBD2; CDR3 protein: CAIPHRLAGGLPSYEQYF; CDR3 DNA: TGTGCCATCCCCCACCGGCTCGCGGGAGGCCTCCCATCCTACGAGCAGTACTTC
J gene: TRBJ2-1; V gene: TRBV7-8; clone size: many; D gene: TRBD2; CDR3 protein: CASSPAGTSGKNEQFF; CDR3 DNA: TGTGCCAGCAGCCCTGCGGGGACTAGCGGGAAGAATGAGCAGTTCTTC
J gene: TRBJ2-2; V gene: TRBV12-3/TRBV12-4; clone size: few; D gene: .; CDR3 protein: CASSLESTGELFF; CDR3 DNA: TGTGCCAGCAGTTTAGAATCCACCGGGGAGCTGTTTTTT
J gene: TRBJ1-3; V gene: TRBV12-3/TRBV12-4; clone size: .; D gene: .; CDR3 protein: CASSFLLTGSGNTIYF; CDR3 DNA: TGTGCCAGCAGTTTTTTACTCACAGGGTCTGGAAACACCATATATTTT
J gene: TRBJ2-3; V gene: TRBV6-4; clone size: .; D gene: .; CDR3 protein: CASSRQSRGTGTDTQYF; CDR3 DNA: TGTGCCAGCAGTAGGCAGAGTCGGGGAACGGGCACAGATACGCAGTATTTT
J gene: TRBJ2-1; V gene: TRBV29-1; clone size: many; D gene: .; CDR3 protein: CSMRNWMLGVNNEQFF; CDR3 DNA: TGCAGCATGAGAAACTGGATGCTTGGGGTCAACAATGAGCAGTTCTTC
J gene: TRBJ2-7; V gene: TRBV29-1; clone size: .; D gene: .; CDR3 protein: CSVYPAGTYEQYF; CDR3 DNA: TGCAGCGTTTACCCTGCAGGAACTTACGAGCAGTACTTC
J gene: TRBJ2-7; V gene: TRBV29-1; clone size: .; D gene: TRBD1; CDR3 protein: CSVEQGASEQYF; CDR3 DNA: TGCAGCGTCGAACAGGGGGCCAGCGAGCAGTACTTC
J gene: TRBJ2-1; V gene: TRBV7-9; clone size: .; D gene: TRBD2; CDR3 protein: CAIPAGFVYNEQFF; CDR3 DNA: TGTGCCATCCCAGCGGGATTTGTGTACAATGAGCAGTTCTTC
J gene: TRBJ2-1; V gene: TRBV3-1; clone size: .; D gene: TRBD2; CDR3 protein: CASSQGSGGPNEQFF; CDR3 DNA: TGTGCCAGCAGCCAAGGTAGCGGGGGGCCGAATGAGCAGTTCTTC
J gene: TRBJ2-2; V gene: TRBV20-1; clone size: .; D gene: TRBD2; CDR3 protein: CSARDLAGVDTGELFF; CDR3 DNA: TGCAGTGCTAGAGATTTAGCGGGAGTTGACACCGGGGAGCTGTTTTTT
J gene: TRBJ1-6; V gene: TRBV27; clone size: .; D gene: .; CDR3 protein: CASSNRQANSPLHF; CDR3 DNA: TGTGCCAGCAGTAACCGGCAGGCGAATTCACCCCTCCACTTT
J gene: TRBJ2-2; V gene: TRBV6-2/TRBV6-3; clone size: few; D gene: .; CDR3 protein: CASSYGRRDTGELFF; CDR3 DNA: TGTGCCAGCAGTTACGGTCGAAGGGACACCGGGGAGCTGTTTTTT
J gene: TRBJ2-5; V gene: TRBV3-1; clone size: .; D gene: .; CDR3 protein: CASSQLRDQETQYF; CDR3 DNA: TGTGCCAGCAGCCAATTGCGGGACCAAGAGACCCAGTACTTC
J gene: TRBJ2-1; V gene: TRBV20-1; clone size: .; D gene: .; CDR3 protein: CSARVPDSYNEQFF; CDR3 DNA: TGCAGTGCTAGAGTACCCGATTCCTACAATGAGCAGTTCTTC
J gene: TRBJ1-5; V gene: TRBV20-1; clone size: many; D gene: .; CDR3 protein: CSARWGVGSPNQPQHF; CDR3 DNA: TGCAGTGCTAGATGGGGCGTGGGGTCCCCCAATCAGCCCCAGCATTTT